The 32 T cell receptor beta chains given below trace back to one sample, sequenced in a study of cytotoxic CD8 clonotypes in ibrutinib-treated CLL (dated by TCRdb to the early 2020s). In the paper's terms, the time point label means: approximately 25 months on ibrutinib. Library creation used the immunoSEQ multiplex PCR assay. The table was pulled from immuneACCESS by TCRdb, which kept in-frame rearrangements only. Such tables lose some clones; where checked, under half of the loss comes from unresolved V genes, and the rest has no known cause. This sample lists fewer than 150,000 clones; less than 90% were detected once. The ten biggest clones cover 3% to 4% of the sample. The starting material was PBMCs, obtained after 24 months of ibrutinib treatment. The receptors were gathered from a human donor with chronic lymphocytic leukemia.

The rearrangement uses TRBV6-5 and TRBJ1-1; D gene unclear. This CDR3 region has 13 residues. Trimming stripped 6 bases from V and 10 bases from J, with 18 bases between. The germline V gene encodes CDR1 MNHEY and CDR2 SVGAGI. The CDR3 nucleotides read TGTGCCAGCAGACCGGACGGGTCGGAGGTAGCTTTCTTT. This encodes CASRPDGSEVAFF.

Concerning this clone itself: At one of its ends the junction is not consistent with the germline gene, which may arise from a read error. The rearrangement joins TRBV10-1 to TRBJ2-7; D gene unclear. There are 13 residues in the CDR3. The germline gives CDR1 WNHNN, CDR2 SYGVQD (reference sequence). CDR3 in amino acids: CASSESGRPEQHF. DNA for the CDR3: TGCGCCAGCAGTGAGTCGGGAAGGCCCGAACAACACTTC.

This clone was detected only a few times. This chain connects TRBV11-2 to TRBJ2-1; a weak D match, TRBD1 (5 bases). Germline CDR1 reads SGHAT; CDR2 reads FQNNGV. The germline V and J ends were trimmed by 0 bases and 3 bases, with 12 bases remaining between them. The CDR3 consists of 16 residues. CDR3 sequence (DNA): TGTGCCAGCAGCTTAGAAGGGGTTTCCTACTACAATGAGCAGTTCTTC. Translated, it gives CASSLEGVSYYNEQFF.

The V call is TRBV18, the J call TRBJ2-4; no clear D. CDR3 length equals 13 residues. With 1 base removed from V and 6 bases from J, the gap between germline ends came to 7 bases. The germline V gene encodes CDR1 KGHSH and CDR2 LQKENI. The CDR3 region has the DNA TGTGCCAGCTCACCACAGGGTACAAACATTCAGTACTTC. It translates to CASSPQGTNIQYF.

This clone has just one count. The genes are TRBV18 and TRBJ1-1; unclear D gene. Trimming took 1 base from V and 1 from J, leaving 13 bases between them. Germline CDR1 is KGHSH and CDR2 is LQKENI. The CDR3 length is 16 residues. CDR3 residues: CASSPQVGSPNTEAFF. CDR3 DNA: TGTGCCAGCTCACCACAGGTCGGCAGCCCGAACACTGAAGCTTTCTTT. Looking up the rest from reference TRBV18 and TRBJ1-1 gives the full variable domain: NAGVMQNPRHLVRRRGQEARLRCSPMKGHSHVYWYRQLPEEGLKFMVYLQKENIIDESGMPKERFSAEFPKEGPSILRIQQVVRGDSAAYFCASSPQVGSPNTEAFFGQGTRLTVV.

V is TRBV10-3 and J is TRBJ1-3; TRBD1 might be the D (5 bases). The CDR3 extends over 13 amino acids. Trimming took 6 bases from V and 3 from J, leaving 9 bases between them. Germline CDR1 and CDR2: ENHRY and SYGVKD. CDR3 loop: CAISRQGGNTIYF. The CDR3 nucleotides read TGTGCCATCAGCCGGCAGGGTGGAAACACCATATATTTT.

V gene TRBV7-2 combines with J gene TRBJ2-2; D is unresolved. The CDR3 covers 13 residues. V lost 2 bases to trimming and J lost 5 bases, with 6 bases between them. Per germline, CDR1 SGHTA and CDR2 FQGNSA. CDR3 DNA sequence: TGTGCCAGCAGCTTACACCCGACCGGGGAGCTGTTTTTT. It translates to CASSLHPTGELFF.

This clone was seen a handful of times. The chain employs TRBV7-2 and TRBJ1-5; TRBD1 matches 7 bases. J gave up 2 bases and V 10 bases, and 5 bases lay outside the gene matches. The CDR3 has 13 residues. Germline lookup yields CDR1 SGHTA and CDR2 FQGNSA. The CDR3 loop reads CATSGQRNQPQHF. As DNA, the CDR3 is TGTGCCACCTCGGGACAGCGCAATCAGCCCCAGCATTTT.

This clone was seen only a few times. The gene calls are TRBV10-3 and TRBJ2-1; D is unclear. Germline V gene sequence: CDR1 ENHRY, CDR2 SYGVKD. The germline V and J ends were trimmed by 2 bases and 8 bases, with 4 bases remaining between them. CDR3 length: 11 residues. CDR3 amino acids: CAISETDEQFF. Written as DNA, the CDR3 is TGTGCCATCAGTGAGACCGATGAGCAGTTCTTC.

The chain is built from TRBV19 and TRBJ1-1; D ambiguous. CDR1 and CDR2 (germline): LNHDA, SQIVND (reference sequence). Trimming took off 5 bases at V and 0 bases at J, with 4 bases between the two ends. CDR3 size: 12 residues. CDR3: CASSVLNTEAFF. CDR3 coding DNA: TGTGCCAGTAGTGTCTTGAACACTGAAGCTTTCTTT.

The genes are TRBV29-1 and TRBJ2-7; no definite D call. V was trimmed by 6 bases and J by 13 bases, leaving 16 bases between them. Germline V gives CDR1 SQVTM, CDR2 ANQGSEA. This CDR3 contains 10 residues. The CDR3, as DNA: TGCAGCGTACCGCCGACATTAGATTACTTC. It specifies CSVPPTLDYF.

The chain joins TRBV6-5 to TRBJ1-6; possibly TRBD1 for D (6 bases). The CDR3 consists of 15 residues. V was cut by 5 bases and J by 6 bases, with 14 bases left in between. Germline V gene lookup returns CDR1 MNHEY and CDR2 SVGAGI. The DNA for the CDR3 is TGTGCCAGCAGTCGACCGGGACAAAGTAATTCACCCCTCCACTTT. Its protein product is CASSRPGQSNSPLHF.

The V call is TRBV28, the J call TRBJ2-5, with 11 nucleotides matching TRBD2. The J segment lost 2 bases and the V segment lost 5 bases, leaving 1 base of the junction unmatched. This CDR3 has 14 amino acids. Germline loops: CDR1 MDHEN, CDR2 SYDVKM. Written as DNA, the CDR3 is TGTGCCAGCAGTCTAGCGGGGGGACAAGAGACCCAGTACTTC. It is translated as CASSLAGGQETQYF.

CDR3 nucleotides: TGTGCCAGCAGCAGGACAGGGAGCTCCTATAATTCACCCCTCCACTTT. This sequence encodes CASSRTGSSYNSPLHF. The rearrangement uses TRBV9 and TRBJ1-6; 8 bases are shared with TRBD1. Germline V gene lookup returns CDR1 SGDLS and CDR2 YYNGEE. This CDR3 region has 16 residues. Germline trimming cut 4 bases from V and 0 bases from J; bases unmatched to any gene: 3.

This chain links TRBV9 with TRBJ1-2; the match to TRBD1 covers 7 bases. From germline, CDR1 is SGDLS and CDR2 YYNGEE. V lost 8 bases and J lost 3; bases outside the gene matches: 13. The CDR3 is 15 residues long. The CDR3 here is CARPIRGRGDYGYTF. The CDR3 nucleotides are TGTGCCAGACCCATAAGGGGGCGTGGGGACTATGGCTACACCTTC. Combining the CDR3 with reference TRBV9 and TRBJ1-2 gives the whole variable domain DSGVTQTPKHLITATGQRVTLRCSPRSGDLSVYWYQQSLDQGLQFLIQYYNGEERAKGNILERFSAQQFPDLHSELNLSSLELGDSALYFCARPIRGRGDYGYTFGSGTRLTVV.

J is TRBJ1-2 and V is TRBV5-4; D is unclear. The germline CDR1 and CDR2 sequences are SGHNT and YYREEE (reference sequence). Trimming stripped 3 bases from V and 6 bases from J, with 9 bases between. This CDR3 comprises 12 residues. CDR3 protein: CASSSGRNGYTF. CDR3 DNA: TGTGCCAGCAGCTCCGGACGGAATGGCTACACCTTC.

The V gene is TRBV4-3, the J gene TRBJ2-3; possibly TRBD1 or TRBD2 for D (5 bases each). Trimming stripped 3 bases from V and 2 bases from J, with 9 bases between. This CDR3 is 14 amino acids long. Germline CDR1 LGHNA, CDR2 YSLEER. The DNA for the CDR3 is TGCGCCAGCAGCCACACGGGACCCACAGATACGCAGTATTTT. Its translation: CASSHTGPTDTQYF.

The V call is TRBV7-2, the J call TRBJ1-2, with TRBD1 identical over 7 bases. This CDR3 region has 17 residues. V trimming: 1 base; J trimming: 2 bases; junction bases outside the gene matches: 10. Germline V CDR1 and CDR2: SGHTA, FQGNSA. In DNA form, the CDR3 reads TGTGCCAGCAGCTTAGTTCCCCCCCCGACAGGGAACTATGGCTACACCTTC. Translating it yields CASSLVPPPTGNYGYTF.

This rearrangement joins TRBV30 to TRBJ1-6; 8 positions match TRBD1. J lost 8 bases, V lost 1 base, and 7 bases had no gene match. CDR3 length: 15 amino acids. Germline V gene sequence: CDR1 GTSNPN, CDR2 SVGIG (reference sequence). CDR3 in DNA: TGTGCCTGGAGTGGTCCCGGGACAGGTGATTCACCCCTCCACTTT. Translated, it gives CAWSGPGTGDSPLHF. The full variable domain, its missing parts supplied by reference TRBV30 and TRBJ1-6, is SQTIHQWPATLVQPVGSPLSLECTVEGTSNPNLYWYRQAAGRGLQLLFYSVGIGQISSEVPQNLSASRPQDRQFILSSKKLLLSDSGFYLCAWSGPGTGDSPLHFGNGTRLTVT.

The chain's CDR3 is CASSVEGAGNQPQHF. CDR3 DNA: TGTGCCAGCAGCGTTGAGGGGGCAGGGAATCAGCCCCAGCATTTT. The chain carries TRBV5-4 and TRBJ1-5, with 7 bases fitting TRBD1. The junction had 8 bases not matched to a gene; V was cut back by 4 bases and J by 4 bases. This CDR3 region has 15 residues. CDR1 is SGHNT, CDR2 YYREEE, per germline (reference sequence). The variable domain in full, with the rest retrieved from reference TRBV5-4 and TRBJ1-5, is ETGVTQSPTHLIKTRGQQVTLRCSSQSGHNTVSWYQQALGQGPQFIFQYYREEENGRGNFPPRFSGLQFPNYSSELNVNALELDDSALYLCASSVEGAGNQPQHFGDGTRLSIL.

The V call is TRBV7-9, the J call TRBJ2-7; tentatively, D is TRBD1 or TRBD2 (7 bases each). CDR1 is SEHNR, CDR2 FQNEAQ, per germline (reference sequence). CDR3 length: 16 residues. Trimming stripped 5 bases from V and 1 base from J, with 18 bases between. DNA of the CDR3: TGTGCCAGCAGCCCCACCGGGGGGACAGCTTCCTACGAGCAGTACTTC. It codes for CASSPTGGTASYEQYF.

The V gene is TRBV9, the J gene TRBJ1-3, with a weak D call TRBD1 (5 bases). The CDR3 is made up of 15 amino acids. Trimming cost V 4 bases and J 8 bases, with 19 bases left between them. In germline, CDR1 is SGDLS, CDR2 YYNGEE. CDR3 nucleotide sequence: TGTGCCAGCAGCCCGCAGGGTCAGGAAGGGGACACCATATATTTT. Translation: CASSPQGQEGDTIYF.

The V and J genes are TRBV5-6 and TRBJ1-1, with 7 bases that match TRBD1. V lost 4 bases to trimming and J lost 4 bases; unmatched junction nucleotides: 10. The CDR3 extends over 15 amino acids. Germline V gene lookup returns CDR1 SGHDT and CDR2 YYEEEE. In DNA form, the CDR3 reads TGTGCCAGCAGCGGAAACCAGGGGGTGGGCACTGAAGCTTTCTTT. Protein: CASSGNQGVGTEAFF.

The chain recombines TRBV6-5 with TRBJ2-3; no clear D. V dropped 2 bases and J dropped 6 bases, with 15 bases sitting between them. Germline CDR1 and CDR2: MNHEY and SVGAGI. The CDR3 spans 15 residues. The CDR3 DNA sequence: TGTGCCAGCAGTTACCTAGGCAAAGCCTCTGATACGCAGTATTTT. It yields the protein CASSYLGKASDTQYF.

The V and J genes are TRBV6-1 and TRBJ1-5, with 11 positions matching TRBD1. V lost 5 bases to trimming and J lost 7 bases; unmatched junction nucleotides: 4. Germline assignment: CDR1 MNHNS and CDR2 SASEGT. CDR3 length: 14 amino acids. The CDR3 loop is CASSRGQGAQPQHF. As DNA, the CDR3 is TGTGCCAGCAGTCGCGGACAGGGGGCCCAGCCCCAGCATTTT.

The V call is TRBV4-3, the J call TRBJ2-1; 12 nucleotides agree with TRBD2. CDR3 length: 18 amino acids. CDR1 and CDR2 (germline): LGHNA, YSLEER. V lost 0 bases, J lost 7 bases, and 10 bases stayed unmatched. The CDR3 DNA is TGCGCCAGCAGCCAAGACTCTAGCGGGGGGGCTCGTGGAAATGAGCAGTTCTTC. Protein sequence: CASSQDSSGGARGNEQFF.

The CDR3 is CASSLPGDYGYTF. The DNA of the CDR3 is TGTGCCAGCAGTTTACCCGGCGACTATGGCTACACCTTC. The rearrangement uses TRBV28 and TRBJ1-2; D remains unclear. The V gene's germline CDR1 is MDHEN and CDR2 SYDVKM. Trimming took 2 bases from V and 3 from J, leaving 7 bases between them. The CDR3 sequence is 13 residues long.

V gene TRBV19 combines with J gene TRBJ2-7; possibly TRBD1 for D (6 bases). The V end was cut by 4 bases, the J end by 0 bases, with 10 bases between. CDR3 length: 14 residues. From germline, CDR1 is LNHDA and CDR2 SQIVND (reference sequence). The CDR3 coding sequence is TGTGCCAGTAGTAACCAGGGGAGCTCCTACGAGCAGTACTTC. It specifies CASSNQGSSYEQYF.

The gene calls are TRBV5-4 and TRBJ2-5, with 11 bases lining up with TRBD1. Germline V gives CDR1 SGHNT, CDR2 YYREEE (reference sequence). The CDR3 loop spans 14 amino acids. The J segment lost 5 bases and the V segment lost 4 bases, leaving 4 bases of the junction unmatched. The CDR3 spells CASSVRDRGETQYF. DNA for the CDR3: TGTGCCAGCAGCGTCCGGGACAGGGGGGAGACCCAGTACTTC. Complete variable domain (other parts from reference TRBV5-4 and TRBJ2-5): ETGVTQSPTHLIKTRGQQVTLRCSSQSGHNTVSWYQQALGQGPQFIFQYYREEENGRGNFPPRFSGLQFPNYSSELNVNALELDDSALYLCASSVRDRGETQYFGPGTRLLVL.

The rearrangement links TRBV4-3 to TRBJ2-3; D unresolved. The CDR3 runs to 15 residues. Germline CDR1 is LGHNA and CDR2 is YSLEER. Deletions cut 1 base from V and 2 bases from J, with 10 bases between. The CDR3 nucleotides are TGCGCCAGCAGCCAAGGAAAAGGGAACACAGATACGCAGTATTTT. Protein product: CASSQGKGNTDTQYF.

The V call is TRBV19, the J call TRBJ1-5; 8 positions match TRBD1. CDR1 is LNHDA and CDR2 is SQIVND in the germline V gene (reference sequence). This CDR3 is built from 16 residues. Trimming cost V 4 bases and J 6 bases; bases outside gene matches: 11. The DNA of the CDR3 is TGTGCCAGTAGTAGAGTTGTCGGACAGGGAGGTCAGCCCCAGCATTTT. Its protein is CASSRVVGQGGQPQHF.

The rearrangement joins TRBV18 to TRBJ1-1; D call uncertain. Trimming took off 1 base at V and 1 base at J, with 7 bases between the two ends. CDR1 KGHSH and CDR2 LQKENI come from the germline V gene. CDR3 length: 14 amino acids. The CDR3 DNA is TGTGCCAGCTCACCACTGCCAGAGAACACTGAAGCTTTCTTT. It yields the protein CASSPLPENTEAFF.